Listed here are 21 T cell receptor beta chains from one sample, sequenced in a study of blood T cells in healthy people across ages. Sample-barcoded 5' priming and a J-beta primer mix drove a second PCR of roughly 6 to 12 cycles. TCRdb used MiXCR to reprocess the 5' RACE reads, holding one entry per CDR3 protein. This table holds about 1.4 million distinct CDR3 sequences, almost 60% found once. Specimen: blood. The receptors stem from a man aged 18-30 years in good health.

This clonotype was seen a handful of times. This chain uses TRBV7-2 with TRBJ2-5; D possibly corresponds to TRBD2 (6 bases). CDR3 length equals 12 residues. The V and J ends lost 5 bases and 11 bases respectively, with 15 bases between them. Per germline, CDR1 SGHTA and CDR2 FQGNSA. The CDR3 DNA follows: TGTGCCAGCAGCCCGGGACTTTTGGGGCAGTACTTC. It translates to CASSPGLLGQYF.

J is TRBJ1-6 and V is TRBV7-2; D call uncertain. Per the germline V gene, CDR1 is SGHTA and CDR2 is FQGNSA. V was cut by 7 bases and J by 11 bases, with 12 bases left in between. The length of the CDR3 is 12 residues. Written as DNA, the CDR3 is TGTGCCAGCACCACGACAAGCCCACCCCTCCACTTT. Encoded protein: CASTTTSPPLHF.

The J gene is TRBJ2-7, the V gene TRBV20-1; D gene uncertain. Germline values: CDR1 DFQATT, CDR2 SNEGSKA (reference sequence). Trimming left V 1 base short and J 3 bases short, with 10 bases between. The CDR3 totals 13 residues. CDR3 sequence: CSARGQTDYEQYF. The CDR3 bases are TGCAGTGCTAGAGGGCAGACTGACTACGAGCAGTACTTC.

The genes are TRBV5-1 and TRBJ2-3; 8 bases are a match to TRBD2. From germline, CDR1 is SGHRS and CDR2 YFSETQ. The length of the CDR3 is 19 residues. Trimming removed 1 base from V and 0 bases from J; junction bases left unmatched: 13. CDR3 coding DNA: TGCGCCAGCAGCTTGTTCGAGGCGGCTAGCGGGTCTAGCACAGATACGCAGTATTTT. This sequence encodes CASSLFEAASGSSTDTQYF.

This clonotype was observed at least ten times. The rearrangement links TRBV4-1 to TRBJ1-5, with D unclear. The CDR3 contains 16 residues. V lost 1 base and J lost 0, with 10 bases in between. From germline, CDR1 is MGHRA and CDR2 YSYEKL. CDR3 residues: CASSQVSTNSNQPQHF. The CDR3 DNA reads TGCGCCAGCAGCCAAGTCAGTACCAATAGCAATCAGCCCCAGCATTTT.

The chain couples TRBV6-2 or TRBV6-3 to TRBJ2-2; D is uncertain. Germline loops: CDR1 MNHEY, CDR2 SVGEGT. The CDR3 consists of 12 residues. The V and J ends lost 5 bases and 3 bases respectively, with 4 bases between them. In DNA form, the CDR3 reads TGTGCCAGCAGTACCTACACCGGGGAGCTGTTTTTT. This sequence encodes CASSTYTGELFF.

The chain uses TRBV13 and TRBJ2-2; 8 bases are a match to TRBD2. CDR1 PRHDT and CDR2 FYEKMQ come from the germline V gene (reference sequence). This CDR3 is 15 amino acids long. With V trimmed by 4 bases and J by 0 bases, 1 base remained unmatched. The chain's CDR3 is CASSWGLANTGELFF. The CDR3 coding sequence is TGTGCCAGCAGCTGGGGACTAGCGAACACCGGGGAGCTGTTTTTT.

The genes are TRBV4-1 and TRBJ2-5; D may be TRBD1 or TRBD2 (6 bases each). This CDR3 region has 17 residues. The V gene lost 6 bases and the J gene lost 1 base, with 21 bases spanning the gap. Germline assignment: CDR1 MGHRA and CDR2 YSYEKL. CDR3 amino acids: CASSRLEPRGVQETQYF. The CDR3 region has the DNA TGCGCCAGCAGTCGCCTAGAACCGAGGGGGGTCCAAGAGACCCAGTACTTC.

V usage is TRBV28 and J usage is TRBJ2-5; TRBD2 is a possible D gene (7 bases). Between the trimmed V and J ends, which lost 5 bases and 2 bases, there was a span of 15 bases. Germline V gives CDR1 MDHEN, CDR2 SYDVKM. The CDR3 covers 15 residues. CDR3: CASSGGAGEQETQYF. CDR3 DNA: TGTGCCAGCAGTGGGGGGGCAGGGGAACAAGAGACCCAGTACTTC.

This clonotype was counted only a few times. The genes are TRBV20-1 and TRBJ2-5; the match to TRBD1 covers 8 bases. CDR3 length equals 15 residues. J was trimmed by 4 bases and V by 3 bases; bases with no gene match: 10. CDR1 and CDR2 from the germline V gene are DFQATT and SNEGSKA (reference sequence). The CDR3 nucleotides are TGCAGTGCTAGGAAGGACAGGGAAATATTAGAGACCCAGTACTTC. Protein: CSARKDREILETQYF.

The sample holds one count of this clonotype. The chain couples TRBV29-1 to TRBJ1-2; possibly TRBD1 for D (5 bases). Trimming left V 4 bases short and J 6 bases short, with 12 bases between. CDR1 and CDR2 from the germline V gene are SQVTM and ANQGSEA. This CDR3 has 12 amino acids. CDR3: CSVGGGGDGYTF. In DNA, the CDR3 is TGCAGCGTTGGAGGCGGGGGGGATGGCTACACCTTC.

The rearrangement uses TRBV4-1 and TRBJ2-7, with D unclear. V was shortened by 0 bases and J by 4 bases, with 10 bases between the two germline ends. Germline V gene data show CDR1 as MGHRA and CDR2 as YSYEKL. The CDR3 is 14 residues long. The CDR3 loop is CASSQEFQSYEQYF. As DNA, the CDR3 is TGCGCCAGCAGCCAAGAATTTCAGTCTTACGAGCAGTACTTC.

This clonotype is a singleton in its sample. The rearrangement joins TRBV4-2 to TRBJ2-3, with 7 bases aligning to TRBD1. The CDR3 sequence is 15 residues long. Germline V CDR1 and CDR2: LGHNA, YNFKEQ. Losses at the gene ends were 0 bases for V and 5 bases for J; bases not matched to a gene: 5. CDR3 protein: CASSQDDRVVDTQYF. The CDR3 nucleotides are TGTGCCAGCAGCCAAGACGACAGGGTAGTAGATACGCAGTATTTT.

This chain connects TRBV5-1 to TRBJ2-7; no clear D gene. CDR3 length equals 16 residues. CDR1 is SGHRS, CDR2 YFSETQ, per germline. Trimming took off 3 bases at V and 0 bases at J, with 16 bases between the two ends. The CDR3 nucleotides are TGCGCCAGCAGCTCGTTCGATCAGGTCGGCTCCTACGAGCAGTACTTC. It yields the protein CASSSFDQVGSYEQYF. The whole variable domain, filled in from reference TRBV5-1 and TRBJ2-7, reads KAGVTQTPRYLIKTRGQQVTLSCSPISGHRSVSWYQQTPGQGLQFLFEYFSETQRNKGNFPGRFSGRQFSNSRSEMNVSTLELGDSALYLCASSSFDQVGSYEQYFGPGTRLTVT.

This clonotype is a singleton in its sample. The CDR3 DNA reads as TGTGCCAGCCGAGGTTTTCGGGGCCCGAACACTGAAGCTTTCTTT. Its protein is CASRGFRGPNTEAFF. The genes are TRBV25-1 and TRBJ1-1; D perhaps matches TRBD1 (5 bases). The germline CDR1 and CDR2 sequences are MGHDK and SYGVNS. The CDR3 runs 15 residues. Deletions cut 8 bases from V and 1 base from J, with 17 bases between. The full variable domain, with the rest looked up from reference TRBV25-1 and TRBJ1-1, is EADIYQTPRYLVIGTGKKITLECSQTMGHDKMYWYQQDPGMELHLIHYSYGVNSTEKGDLSSESTVSRIRTEHFPLTLESARPSHTSQYLCASRGFRGPNTEAFFGQGTRLTVV.

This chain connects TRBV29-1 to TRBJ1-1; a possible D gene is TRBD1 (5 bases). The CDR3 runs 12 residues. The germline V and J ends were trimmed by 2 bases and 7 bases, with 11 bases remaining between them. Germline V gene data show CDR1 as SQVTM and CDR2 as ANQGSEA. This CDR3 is CSVEYGRGEAFF. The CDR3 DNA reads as TGCAGCGTTGAATACGGGAGGGGTGAAGCTTTCTTT.

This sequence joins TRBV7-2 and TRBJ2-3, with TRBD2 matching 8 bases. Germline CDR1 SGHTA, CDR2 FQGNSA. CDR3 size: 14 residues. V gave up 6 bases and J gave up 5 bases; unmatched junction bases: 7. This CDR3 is CASSDSGGLDTQYF. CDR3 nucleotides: TGTGCCAGCAGTGACTCGGGGGGGCTAGATACGCAGTATTTT. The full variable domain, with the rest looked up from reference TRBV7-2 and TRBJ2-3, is GAGVSQSPSNKVTEKGKDVELRCDPISGHTALYWYRQSLGQGLEFLIYFQGNSAPDKSGLPSDRFSAERTGGSVSTLTIQRTQQEDSAVYLCASSDSGGLDTQYFGPGTRLTVL.

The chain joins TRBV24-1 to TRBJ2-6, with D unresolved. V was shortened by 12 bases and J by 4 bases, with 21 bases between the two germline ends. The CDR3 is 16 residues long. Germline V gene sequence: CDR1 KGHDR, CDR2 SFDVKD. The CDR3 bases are TGTGCCGAGTTGGGAAGGGTAGTTATAGGGGCCAACGTCCTGACTTTC. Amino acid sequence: CAELGRVVIGANVLTF.

CDR3: CASSPETGDNSPLHF. CDR3 DNA sequence: TGCGCCAGCAGCCCGGAGACAGGGGATAATTCACCCCTCCACTTT. The chain joins TRBV4-1 to TRBJ1-6; 8 bases are a match to TRBD1. V shed 4 bases, J shed 5 bases, and the junction held 4 bases outside the gene matches. Germline lookup yields CDR1 MGHRA and CDR2 YSYEKL. This CDR3 comprises 15 residues.

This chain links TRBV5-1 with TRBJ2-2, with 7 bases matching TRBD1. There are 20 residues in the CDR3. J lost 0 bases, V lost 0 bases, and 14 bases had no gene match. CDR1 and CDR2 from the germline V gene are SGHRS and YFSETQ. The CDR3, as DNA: TGCGCCAGCAGCTTGGTGGACAGGCCGCCCTTCACCTCGAACACCGGGGAGCTGTTTTTT. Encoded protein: CASSLVDRPPFTSNTGELFF.

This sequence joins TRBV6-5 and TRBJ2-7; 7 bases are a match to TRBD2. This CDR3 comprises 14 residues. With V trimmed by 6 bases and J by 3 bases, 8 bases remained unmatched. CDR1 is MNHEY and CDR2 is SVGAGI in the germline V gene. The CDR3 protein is CASRNLADYYEQYF. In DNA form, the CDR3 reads TGTGCCAGCAGAAACCTAGCGGACTACTACGAGCAGTACTTC.